This T cell receptor beta chain was identified in a study of blood T cell repertoires in COVID-19. Study-wide context: Italy, Spain and the United States were the sources of the convalescent and acute COVID-19 samples.

Study members were between 18 and 89 years old and lived in approximately 25 US regions. Grouping used clinical history reported by participants in a survey and questionnaire. Sequencing used immunoSEQ multiplex PCR; TCRdb keeps in-frame clones, though not all of them. The data hold over 250,000 clones, with more than 75% observed a single time. V shed 5 bases and J shed 1 base, with 8 bases lying between them. The germline V gene encodes CDR1 KGHSH and CDR2 LQKENI. The length of the CDR3 is 13 residues. Sequencing was done on a sample of PBMCs or T cells enriched from blood (not recorded which). This TCR came from a woman between 55 and 75 years old in a cohort exposed to, infected with or recovered from COVID-19 (not recorded which). V and J are TRBV18 and TRBJ2-5; tentatively, D is TRBD1 (5 bases). CDR3 region: CASSITGQETQYF. In DNA, the CDR3 is TGTGCCAGCTCAATAACAGGCCAAGAGACCCAGTACTTC.